By proportion, the clone carrying this T cell receptor beta chain is medium-sized. The antigen is unknown. The data stem from a study of molecular identifiers for immune sequencing clone quantification. Study summary: For replicates, RNA isolated from approximately 22,000 or 94,000 naive CD8 cells was divided into five portions, of which four were sequenced. Study-wide results and caveats: The study found clones above 20 RNA copies held over 98% of effector molecules and under 1% in naive cells. Spiked-in Jurkat TCR RNA corresponding to one cell was reported as detectable against around 1 million naive cells.

Naive CD8 T cells were picked out by sorting for CD8+CD4-CCR7+CD45RA+. Using its own MiXCR run on the PCR reads, TCRdb lists one record per CDR3 protein. This table has about 12,000 distinct CDR3 sequences, 15% to 20% appearing once. The CDR3 has 14 amino acids. This chain connects TRBV21-1 to TRBJ2-3. TRBV21-1 is deemed a pseudogene. Sequenced sample: naive CD8+ T cells from blood, with Jurkat cell RNA spiked in. As to subset: FACS-sorted CD8+CD4-CCR7+CD45RA+ naive T cells. This sequence was found in a human donor in good health. Some libraries in this study had Jurkat cell RNA spiked in. The CDR3 loop is CARILNWSTDTQYF. The CDR3, as DNA: TGTGCCCGAATCCTCAACTGGAGCACAGATACGCAGTATTTT.